The present T cell receptor beta chain was sequenced within a study of blood T cells in healthy people across ages. Study results and limitations: Donor CMV status was unknown, possibly confounding expanded clonotype changes. Higher diversity, along with more naive CD4+ cells, distinguished long-lived donors from aged donors.

Roughly 10 milliliters of peripheral blood were drawn from each donor. A second PCR of 7 to 11 cycles used a sample-barcoded 5' primer and a J-beta primer mix. Each CDR3 protein is one row after TCRdb ran MiXCR on the 5' RACE reads. The table has about 800,000 distinct CDR3 sequences, 58% seen once. Remarks on this clonotype: Its antigen remains unknown. One end of the junction is discordant with germline, which a read error may explain.

This CDR3 is 17 amino acids long. The germline CDR1 and CDR2 sequences are SGHNT and YENEEA. The receptor was isolated from a man aged 30 to 45 in good health. The chain recombines TRBV11-3 with TRBJ1-5; TRBD1 agrees at 8 bases. Material: blood. CDR3 nucleotide sequence: TGTGCCAGCAGCCCATGGACAGGGCATTTATGTGATCAGCCCAAGCATTTT. This codes for CASSPWTGHLCDQPKHF.